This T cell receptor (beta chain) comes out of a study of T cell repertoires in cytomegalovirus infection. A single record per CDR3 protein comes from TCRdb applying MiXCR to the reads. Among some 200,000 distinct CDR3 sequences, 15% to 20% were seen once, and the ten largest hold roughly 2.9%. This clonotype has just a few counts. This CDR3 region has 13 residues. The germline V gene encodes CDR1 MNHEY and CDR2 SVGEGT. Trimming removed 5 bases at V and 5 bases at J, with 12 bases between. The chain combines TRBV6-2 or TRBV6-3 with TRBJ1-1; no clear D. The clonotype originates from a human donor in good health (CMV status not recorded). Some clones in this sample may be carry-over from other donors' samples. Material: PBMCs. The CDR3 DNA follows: TGTGCCAGCAGTGACCCCGGGTGGACTGAAGCTTTCTTT. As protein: CASSDPGWTEAFF.